The rows below give T cell receptor beta chains drawn from one sample of a study of PD-1 blockade in classical Hodgkin lymphoma. Only in-frame clones appear in the TCRdb table, and some are missing; sequencing was by immunoSEQ multiplex PCR. The sample records about 14,000 clones, about 90% being singletons. Input material: CD8+ T cells from blood. These receptors came from a human donor with classical Hodgkin lymphoma. The CDR3 runs from the conserved cysteine through the conserved F or W. The D gene is left open where the match is weak. Clone size is stated in some rows and not others, as once, few, many or a class when expanded.

v_gene	abundance	d_gene	j_gene	CDR3aa	CDR3nt
TRBV9	.	.	TRBJ2-1	CASSPRQSPYEQFF	TGTGCCAGCAGCCCCCGGCAGTCTCCCTATGAGCAGTTCTTC
TRBV14	.	.	TRBJ1-1	CASSLGSAEAFF	TGTGCCAGCAGCCTAGGTTCCGCTGAAGCTTTCTTT
TRBV6-4	.	TRBD1	TRBJ1-5	CASSVRDRGANQPQHF	TGTGCCAGCAGTGTCCGGGACAGGGGTGCCAATCAGCCCCAGCATTTT
TRBV19	once	TRBD2	TRBJ2-1	CASSPTSGRTSYNEQFF	TGTGCCAGTAGCCCTACTAGCGGGAGAACGTCCTACAATGAGCAGTTCTTC
TRBV30	.	.	TRBJ2-6	CAWSVREAGPSGANVLTF	TGTGCCTGGAGTGTACGGGAAGCGGGCCCCTCTGGGGCCAACGTCCTGACTTTC
TRBV19	.	.	TRBJ2-7	CASSILGTGEQYF	TGTGCCAGTAGTATATTGGGGACGGGGGAGCAGTACTTC
TRBV27	.	.	TRBJ2-3	CASSLSLSTDTQYF	TGTGCCAGCAGTCTATCCCTGTCCACAGATACGCAGTATTTT
TRBV27	.	TRBD1	TRBJ2-2	CASSWGTGGFSTGELFF	TGTGCCAGCAGTTGGGGGACAGGGGGTTTCAGCACCGGGGAGCTGTTTTTT
TRBV4-1	.	TRBD1	TRBJ1-2	CASSQDSPTGDNYGYTF	TGCGCCAGCAGCCAAGACTCTCCGACAGGGGATAACTATGGCTACACCTTC
TRBV5-1	.	.	TRBJ1-1	CASSLGTFGNTEAFF	TGCGCCAGCAGCTTGGGCACGTTTGGGAACACTGAAGCTTTCTTT
TRBV7-3	.	.	TRBJ1-1	CASSDPGVAGPFF	TGTGCCAGCAGCGACCCAGGGGTGGCGGGACCTTTCTTT
TRBV27	.	TRBD1	TRBJ1-5	CASSLYSGQGNQPQHF	TGTGCCAGCAGTTTATACTCTGGACAGGGCAATCAGCCCCAGCATTTT
TRBV19	.	.	TRBJ1-5	CASSPSDSNQPQHF	TGTGCCAGTAGTCCCAGTGATAGCAATCAGCCCCAGCATTTT
TRBV27	once	.	TRBJ2-7	CASSLRAASNEQYF	TGTGCCAGCAGTTTAAGGGCGGCTAGCAACGAGCAGTACTTC
TRBV19	.	TRBD1	TRBJ1-1	CAGRLSSGGNTEAFF	TGTGCCGGTAGACTTTCTTCAGGGGGGAACACTGAAGCTTTCTTT
TRBV2	.	TRBD2	TRBJ2-2	CASHVGLAGGGELFF	TGTGCCAGCCATGTAGGACTAGCGGGGGGCGGGGAGCTGTTTTTT
TRBV19	.	TRBD2	TRBJ2-4	CASSPRTSGIAKNIQYF	TGTGCCAGTAGTCCTCGGACTAGCGGGATAGCCAAAAACATTCAGTACTTC
TRBV7-6	.	TRBD1	TRBJ2-5	CASRNRGERETQYF	TGTGCCAGCAGAAACAGGGGGGAGCGAGAGACCCAGTACTTC
TRBV7-9	.	.	TRBJ1-2	CASSLGEGYGYTF	TGTGCCAGCAGCTTAGGGGAAGGGTATGGCTACACCTTC
TRBV30	.	.	TRBJ2-2	CAWGTGELFF	TGTGCCTGGGGGACTGGGGAGCTGTTTTTT
TRBV27	once	TRBD2	TRBJ2-3	CASSLLAGGTDTQYF	TGTGCCAGCAGTTTACTAGCGGGAGGAACAGATACGCAGTATTTT
TRBV6-5	.	.	TRBJ2-1	CASSYSPGIYNEQFF	TGTGCCAGCAGTTATTCTCCAGGAATTTACAATGAGCAGTTCTTC
TRBV19	.	.	TRBJ2-1	CASSIVRESGTRSSYNEQFF	TGTGCCAGTAGTATAGTTAGAGAGAGCGGAACAAGGAGCTCCTACAATGAGCAGTTCTTC
TRBV2	.	.	TRBJ2-7	CASGLPPYEQYF	TGTGCCAGCGGGCTTCCTCCCTACGAGCAGTACTTC
TRBV7-8	.	TRBD1	TRBJ2-7	CASSYRGTYEQYF	TGTGCCAGCAGCTACAGGGGAACCTACGAGCAGTACTTC
TRBV5-6	once	TRBD2	TRBJ2-3	CASSFGLAGLGGDTQYF	TGTGCCAGCAGCTTCGGACTAGCGGGACTGGGGGGAGATACGCAGTATTTT
TRBV27	few	TRBD1	TRBJ2-1	CASSLLGQGYNEQFF	TGTGCCAGCAGTTTATTAGGACAGGGGTACAATGAGCAGTTCTTC
TRBV7-9	.	.	TRBJ1-1	CASSPKSGSSEAFF	TGTGCCAGCAGCCCCAAAAGTGGCTCCTCTGAAGCTTTCTTT
TRBV28	.	.	TRBJ2-1	CASSPVAPPYNEQFF	TGTGCCAGCAGCCCCGTGGCCCCACCTTACAATGAGCAGTTCTTC
TRBV27	.	.	TRBJ2-1	CASSLGFGPYNEQFF	TGTGCCAGCAGTTTAGGTTTTGGCCCCTACAATGAGCAGTTCTTC
TRBV11-2	few	.	TRBJ1-4	CASSLVESRTNEKLFF	TGTGCCAGCAGCTTAGTCGAGTCTCGTACTAATGAAAAACTGTTTTTT
TRBV11-2	once	.	TRBJ1-1	CASRKPGHSNTEAFF	TGTGCCAGCAGGAAACCGGGACATTCGAACACTGAAGCTTTCTTT
TRBV7-9	once	.	TRBJ2-5	CASSPPVQETQYF	TGTGCCAGCAGCCCCCCGGTCCAAGAGACCCAGTACTTC
TRBV30	.	TRBD1	TRBJ1-1	CAWSVLPGQYRGTEAFF	TGTGCCTGGAGTGTTTTACCGGGACAGTACAGAGGCACTGAAGCTTTCTTT
TRBV7-8	.	.	TRBJ1-5	CASSLDRSNQPQHF	TGTGCCAGCAGCTTAGACAGGAGCAATCAGCCCCAGCATTTT
TRBV7-3	.	TRBD1	TRBJ1-1	CASSSLPGQAAEAFF	TGTGCCAGCAGCAGCCTACCGGGACAGGCCGCTGAAGCTTTCTTT
TRBV10-2	once	.	TRBJ2-1	CVSSETGSSYNEQFF	TGCGTCAGCAGTGAAACCGGGAGCTCCTACAATGAGCAGTTCTTC
TRBV11-2	.	TRBD1	TRBJ1-2	CASSFRDRGLDGYTF	TGTGCCAGCAGCTTCCGGGACAGGGGGCTGGATGGCTACACCTTC
TRBV5-8	.	.	TRBJ1-3	CASSSDPSSGNTIYF	TGTGCCAGCAGCTCAGATCCGAGCTCTGGAAACACCATATATTTT
TRBV11-3	.	TRBD2	TRBJ2-5	CASSSLLRGGVAGEVTQYF	TGTGCCAGCAGTTCCCTACTTAGGGGAGGCGTAGCGGGAGAAGTGACCCAGTACTTC
TRBV9	.	TRBD2	TRBJ2-2	CASSNQRERDTGELFF	TGTGCCAGCTCTAACCAGCGGGAGCGGGATACCGGGGAGCTGTTTTTT
TRBV7-6	.	.	TRBJ2-3	CASSDDSGPGGDTQYF	TGTGCCAGCAGCGACGATAGCGGTCCGGGCGGAGATACGCAGTATTTT
TRBV13	few	.	TRBJ1-2	CASSPGKSNYGYTF	TGTGCCAGCAGCCCTGGAAAGTCCAACTATGGCTACACCTTC
TRBV2	.	.	TRBJ1-2	CASYNKKGYTF	TGTGCCTCCTATAACAAAAAGGGCTACACCTTC
TRBV27	.	TRBD2	TRBJ2-7	CASRVAGEAYEQYF	TGTGCCAGCAGGGTAGCGGGAGAGGCCTACGAGCAGTACTTC
TRBV13	.	TRBD1	TRBJ1-2	CASSATGEGYGYTF	TGTGCCAGCAGCGCGACAGGGGAAGGCTATGGCTACACCTTC
TRBV27	.	.	TRBJ2-2	CASSHPNTGELFF	TGTGCCAGCAGCCATCCGAACACCGGGGAGCTGTTTTTT
TRBV30	.	.	TRBJ1-5	CAWSAGNQPQHF	TGTGCCTGGAGTGCTGGAAATCAGCCCCAGCATTTT
TRBV30	.	.	TRBJ1-2	CAWSVAGRYGGGYTF	TGTGCCTGGAGTGTAGCGGGCCGCTACGGAGGTGGCTACACCTTC
TRBV28	.	.	TRBJ2-1	CASSLYGSLYNEQFF	TGTGCCAGCAGTTTATACGGCAGCCTTTACAATGAGCAGTTCTTC
TRBV11-2	.	.	TRBJ1-2	CASSLAGDGYTF	TGTGCCAGCAGCTTAGCAGGGGATGGCTACACCTTC
TRBV28	once	.	TRBJ2-5	CASSLRPYQETQYF	TGTGCCAGCAGTTTGAGGCCGTACCAAGAGACCCAGTACTTC
TRBV19	.	.	TRBJ1-1	CASSIGGNSEAFF	TGTGCCAGTAGTATAGGAGGTAATTCTGAAGCTTTCTTT
TRBV7-9	few	TRBD1	TRBJ1-2	CASSSDRGINYGYTF	TGTGCCAGCAGCTCAGACAGGGGAATTAACTATGGCTACACCTTC
TRBV30	.	.	TRBJ2-1	CAWSVGLGLLVNNEQFF	TGTGCCTGGAGTGTGGGCCTCGGCCTTCTCGTCAACAATGAGCAGTTCTTC
TRBV14	few	.	TRBJ1-2	CASSRGRGYGYTF	TGTGCCAGCAGCCGGGGAAGGGGTTATGGCTACACCTTC
TRBV30	few	.	TRBJ2-1	CAWELTSYNEQFF	TGTGCCTGGGAACTTACTTCCTACAATGAGCAGTTCTTC